In this sample, the clone carrying this TCR beta chain turned up a few times. Its antigen is not known. The source of the sample is a study of OX40 agonist ivuxolimab in advanced cancers. Study-wide points: The CD4+ and CD8+ T cells in the blood had expanded clonally by week 6 at 0.1 to 3.0 mg/kg. Mean expanded clone counts were higher in CD8+ than CD4+ T cells.

This CDR3 comprises 17 residues. Germline values: CDR1 LNHDA, CDR2 SQIVND (reference sequence). Trimming took off 1 base at V and 4 bases at J, with 19 bases between the two ends. Some clones are missing from TCRdb's copy, which holds only in-frame ones; the method was immunoSEQ multiplex PCR. The data hold approximately 88,000 clones, with 70% to 90% observed a single time. If patients had autoimmune disease history or systemic immunosuppression, they were excluded. The material was CD4+ or CD8+ T cells sorted from blood, obtained in a trial of the OX40 agonist ivuxolimab. The TCR originated in an adult with an advanced solid tumor such as melanoma, head and neck, liver or kidney cancer. The chain couples TRBV19 to TRBJ1-2; D call uncertain. In nucleotides, the CDR3 is TGTGCCAGTAGTATAGGGTGGACGAGGAGGGCAGGCTATGGCTACACCTTC. Translating it yields CASSIGWTRRAGYGYTF. Filled out from reference TRBV19 and TRBJ1-2, the complete variable domain reads DGGITQSPKYLFRKEGQNVTLSCEQNLNHDAMYWYRQDPGQGLRLIYYSQIVNDFQKGDIAEGYSVSREKKESFPLTVTSAQKNPTAFYLCASSIGWTRRAGYGYTFGSGTRLTVV.